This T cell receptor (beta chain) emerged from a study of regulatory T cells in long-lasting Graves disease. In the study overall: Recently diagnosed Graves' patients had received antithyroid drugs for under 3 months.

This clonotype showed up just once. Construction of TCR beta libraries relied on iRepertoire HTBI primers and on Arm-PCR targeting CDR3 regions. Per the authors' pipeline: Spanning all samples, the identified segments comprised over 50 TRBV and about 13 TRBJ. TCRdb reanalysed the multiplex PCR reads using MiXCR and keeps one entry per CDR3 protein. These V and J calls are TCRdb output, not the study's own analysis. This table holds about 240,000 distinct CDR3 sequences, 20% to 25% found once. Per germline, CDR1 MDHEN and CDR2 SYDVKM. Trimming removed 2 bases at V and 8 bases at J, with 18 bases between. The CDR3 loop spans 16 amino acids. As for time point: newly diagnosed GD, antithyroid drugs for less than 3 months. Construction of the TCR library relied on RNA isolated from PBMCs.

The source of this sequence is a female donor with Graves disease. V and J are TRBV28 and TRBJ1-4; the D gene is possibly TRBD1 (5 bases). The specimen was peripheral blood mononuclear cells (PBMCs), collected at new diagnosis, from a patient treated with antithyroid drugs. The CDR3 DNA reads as TGTGCCAGCAGTTTAGGCTATGGAGGGGCTGACGAAAAACTGTTTTTT. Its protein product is CASSLGYGGADEKLFF.